This T cell receptor (beta chain) was found in a study of shared clonotypes between healthy human individuals. CD45RO-negative cells were positively selected for CCR7, leaving out terminally differentiated effector memory CD45RA+ cells. This clone was picked up one time. This CDR3 has 15 amino acids. Trimming took off 0 bases at V and 3 bases at J, with 8 bases between the two ends. From germline, CDR1 is MNHEY and CDR2 SMNVEV (reference sequence). The repertoire was sequenced with immunoSEQ multiplex PCR; TCRdb's copy has only in-frame clones and lacks some. The sample consists of about 2 million clones, about 95% of them appearing once.

The sequence derives from a man between 18 and 35 years old in good health. Sequenced sample: naive CD8+ T cells sorted from blood. The rearrangement joins TRBV27 to TRBJ2-2; a possible D gene is TRBD2 (5 bases). Here the CDR3 reads CASSLSTDYTGELFF. The CDR3, as DNA: TGTGCCAGCAGTTTATCGACGGACTACACCGGGGAGCTGTTTTTT.